This passage covers 27 T cell receptor beta chains from one sample sequenced in a study of blood T cell repertoires in COVID-19. The repertoire was sequenced with immunoSEQ multiplex PCR; TCRdb's copy has only in-frame clones and lacks some. The sample lists 150,000 to 200,000 clones; around 80% were seen once. Sequences were obtained from peripheral blood. Every receptor here comes from a man aged 55 to 70 with acute or convalescent COVID-19.

V gene TRBV12-3 or TRBV12-4 combines with J gene TRBJ1-4; D is uncertain. The V end was cut by 6 bases, the J end by 11 bases, with 13 bases between. The CDR3 has 12 amino acids. The CDR3 here is CASRRNREKLFF. In DNA, the CDR3 is TGTGCCAGCAGAAGAAATAGGGAGAAACTGTTTTTT.

Worth noting for this clone: The junction shows a germline mismatch at one end, possibly a read error. The rearrangement links TRBV27 to TRBJ2-1; D possibly corresponds to TRBD2 (6 bases). The germline V gene has CDR1 MNHEY and CDR2 SMNVEV (reference sequence). This CDR3 spans 13 amino acids. CDR3 in DNA: TGTGCCAGCAGGCCAATCAGCACTAGCATTGAGCTCTTC. Encoded protein: CASRPISTSIELF.

The CDR3 region is CASSAGRNEQFF. The CDR3 coding sequence is TGTGCCAGCAGCGCGGGTAGGAATGAGCAGTTCTTC. V usage is TRBV2 and J usage is TRBJ2-1; possible D gene TRBD2, 5 bases. V was shortened by 6 bases and J by 7 bases, with 10 bases between the two germline ends. CDR3 length: 12 amino acids. Germline V gene lookup returns CDR1 SNHLY and CDR2 FYNNEI.

The chain couples TRBV6-5 to TRBJ2-7; D possibly corresponds to TRBD1 (6 bases). Germline CDR1 is MNHEY and CDR2 is SVGAGI. The V end was cut by 0 bases, the J end by 2 bases, with 14 bases between. This CDR3 comprises 16 residues. The CDR3 sequence: CASSYSMAGTPYEQYF. The CDR3 nucleotides are TGTGCCAGCAGTTACTCGATGGCAGGGACACCCTACGAGCAGTACTTC.

The chain has TRBV3-1 (or the pseudogene TRBV3-2) and TRBJ2-2, with TRBD2 matching 7 bases. After removal of 0 bases from V and 2 bases from J, the junction contained 3 bases not matched to a gene. The CDR3 length is 16 residues. Germline assignment: CDR1 LGHDT and CDR2 YNNKEL (reference sequence). The DNA for the CDR3 is TGTGCCAGCAGCCAAGACCTAGCGGAAAACACCGGGGAGCTGTTTTTT. It codes for CASSQDLAENTGELFF.

J is TRBJ1-1 and V is TRBV9, with no clear D. The CDR3 totals 13 residues. Per the germline V gene, CDR1 is SGDLS and CDR2 is YYNGEE. The V end lost 1 base, the J end lost 1 base, and 5 bases lay between the germline ends. The CDR3 sequence is CASSVPGNTEAFF. The CDR3 DNA is TGTGCCAGCAGCGTACCGGGGAACACTGAAGCTTTCTTT.

The rearrangement uses TRBV2 and TRBJ2-2, with TRBD1 matching over 8 bases. The CDR3 contains 14 residues. Germline loops: CDR1 SNHLY, CDR2 FYNNEI. V lost 7 bases to trimming and J lost 6 bases; unmatched junction nucleotides: 7. The CDR3 DNA reads as TGTGCCAGCAATGCAGGGGGCGTTTCCGGGGAGCTGTTTTTT. Amino acids: CASNAGGVSGELFF.

This chain connects TRBV2 to TRBJ1-6; maybe TRBD1 (6 bases). Germline V lookup: CDR1 SNHLY, CDR2 FYNNEI. The CDR3 runs to 14 residues. With 6 bases removed from V and 7 bases from J, the gap between germline ends came to 13 bases. CDR3 coding DNA: TGTGCCAGCAGGGCGGGTCAGGGGAATTCACCCCTCCACTTT. It yields the protein CASRAGQGNSPLHF.

V usage is TRBV9 and J usage is TRBJ1-6, with D possibly TRBD1 on 6 matching bases. This CDR3 has 16 residues. Germline assignment: CDR1 SGDLS and CDR2 YYNGEE. Trimming pared 2 bases from V and 7 bases from J, leaving 16 bases between. The CDR3, as DNA: TGTGCCAGCAGCGTCGCCCCGGACAGTTTGAATTCACCCCTCCACTTT. The encoded protein is CASSVAPDSLNSPLHF.

The chain has TRBV29-1 and TRBJ2-3; TRBD2 matches at 9 bases. The CDR3 length is 15 residues. Germline V lookup: CDR1 SQVTM, CDR2 ANQGSEA. V dropped 3 bases and J dropped 4; count of bases not matched to a gene: 8. Written as DNA, the CDR3 is TGCAGCGTTGACGGGAGTAGCGGGAGCGCAGATACGCAGTATTTT. It codes for CSVDGSSGSADTQYF.

The chain combines TRBV19 with TRBJ2-1, with D perhaps TRBD1 (6 bases). Trimming took off 5 bases at V and 7 bases at J, with 21 bases between the two ends. The germline V gene has CDR1 LNHDA and CDR2 SQIVND (reference sequence). This CDR3 spans 16 amino acids. The CDR3: CASSASQGWAKNEQFF. The DNA for the CDR3 is TGTGCCAGTAGTGCCTCACAGGGATGGGCAAAAAATGAGCAGTTCTTC.

The rearrangement joins TRBV30 to TRBJ1-6; D call uncertain. This CDR3 has 15 amino acids. CDR1 GTSNPN and CDR2 SVGIG come from the germline V gene (reference sequence). The V end was cut by 2 bases, the J end by 5 bases, with 13 bases between. Here the CDR3 DNA reads TGTGCCTGGAGTCGGGAGGGTATTGATAATTCACCCCTCCACTTT. Residues: CAWSREGIDNSPLHF.

J is TRBJ2-1 and V is TRBV27; 10 positions agree with TRBD1. The CDR3 has 18 residues. J gave up 7 bases and V 0 bases, and 12 bases lay outside the gene matches. Germline V lookup: CDR1 MNHEY, CDR2 SMNVEV (reference sequence). For the CDR3, the DNA is TGTGCCAGCAGTTTATCGGTGGTGTGGGACAGGGGAGTAAATGAGCAGTTCTTC. The encoded protein is CASSLSVVWDRGVNEQFF.

This clone was found once. V usage is TRBV10-3 and J usage is TRBJ1-2; D gene uncertain. This CDR3 is built from 13 residues. Per the germline V gene, CDR1 is ENHRY and CDR2 is SYGVKD. The V end was cut by 2 bases, the J end by 8 bases, with 12 bases between. DNA for the CDR3: TGTGCCATCAGTGAGGACACCTCGGGGGGCTACACCTTC. This encodes CAISEDTSGGYTF.

The chain couples TRBV2 to TRBJ2-1; D is perhaps TRBD2 (6 bases). The ends were cut back, 8 bases at V and 13 bases at J, with 15 bases in the middle. Germline V gives CDR1 SNHLY, CDR2 FYNNEI. This CDR3 is 11 amino acids long. The CDR3, as DNA: TGTGCCAGCCTGAGACTAGAAATTCAGTTCTTC. This sequence encodes CASLRLEIQFF.

The chain carries TRBV5-1 and TRBJ1-2, with 8 bases fitting TRBD1. This CDR3 is built from 16 residues. Germline CDR1 SGHRS, CDR2 YFSETQ. V trimming: 0 bases; J trimming: 3 bases; junction bases outside the gene matches: 7. CDR3 DNA: TGCGCCAGCAGCTTGGGAGGGCAGGGGGCGGACTATGGCTACACCTTC. Its translation is CASSLGGQGADYGYTF.

This sequence joins TRBV5-1 and TRBJ2-1; 8 bases line up with TRBD2. The V gene end was trimmed by 2 bases and the J gene end by 6 bases; junction bases not matched to a gene: 7. Germline assignment: CDR1 SGHRS and CDR2 YFSETQ. The CDR3 has 15 residues. Here the CDR3 DNA reads TGCGCCAGCAGCTTCGGCGGGGGGCTGCTCAATGAGCAGTTCTTC. Translation: CASSFGGGLLNEQFF. Full variable domain (remainder filled in from reference TRBV5-1 and TRBJ2-1): KAGVTQTPRYLIKTRGQQVTLSCSPISGHRSVSWYQQTPGQGLQFLFEYFSETQRNKGNFPGRFSGRQFSNSRSEMNVSTLELGDSALYLCASSFGGGLLNEQFFGPGTRLTVL.

This chain connects TRBV11-3 to TRBJ2-1, with 11 nucleotides matching TRBD2. With 3 bases clipped from V and 9 bases from J, the junction kept 10 bases outside the gene matches. The germline gives CDR1 SGHNT, CDR2 YENEEA. The CDR3 totals 16 residues. CDR3 in amino acids: CASSFETSGIGGEQFF. The CDR3 nucleotides are TGTGCCAGCAGCTTCGAGACTAGCGGGATAGGGGGTGAGCAGTTCTTC.

The chain couples TRBV19 to TRBJ2-1; tentative D call: TRBD2 (5 bases). Between the trimmed V and J ends, which lost 0 bases and 3 bases, there was a span of 6 bases. CDR3 length: 14 residues. From germline, CDR1 is LNHDA and CDR2 SQIVND (reference sequence). The CDR3 DNA is TGTGCCAGTAGTATAGATCGGGGCTACAATGAGCAGTTCTTC. As protein: CASSIDRGYNEQFF.

This clone was detected only once. The J gene is TRBJ2-2, the V gene TRBV6-2 or TRBV6-3, with no clear D. Trimming pared 0 bases from V and 2 bases from J, leaving 13 bases between. CDR3 length: 17 residues. Germline V gene data show CDR1 as MNHEY and CDR2 as SVGEGT. CDR3: CASSYSSQQINTGELFF. CDR3 coding DNA: TGTGCCAGCAGTTACTCATCCCAACAGATAAACACCGGGGAGCTGTTTTTT.

This chain links TRBV27 with TRBJ1-5; TRBD1 aligns across 9 bases. V was clipped by 7 bases and J by 6 bases; unmatched bases: 1. Germline V gene data show CDR1 as MNHEY and CDR2 as SMNVEV (reference sequence). The CDR3 is 12 amino acids. CDR3: CASKTGGQPQHF. The CDR3 nucleotides read TGTGCCAGCAAGACAGGGGGTCAGCCCCAGCATTTT.

The chain is built from TRBV6-5 and TRBJ2-7; TRBD2 might be the D (6 bases). V gave up 0 bases and J gave up 4 bases, with 13 bases separating them. CDR3 length equals 15 residues. CDR1 and CDR2 (germline): MNHEY, SVGAGI. This CDR3 is CASSYSWGDGYEQYF. The CDR3 region has the DNA TGTGCCAGCAGTTACTCGTGGGGGGACGGTTACGAGCAGTACTTC.

This clone showed up just a few times. The chain joins TRBV5-1 to TRBJ2-2; the match to TRBD2 covers 10 bases. CDR3 length equals 15 residues. V shed 1 base, J shed 3 bases, and the junction held 0 bases outside the gene matches. CDR1 is SGHRS, CDR2 YFSETQ, per germline. The CDR3 DNA sequence: TGCGCCAGCAGCTTGAGCGGGAGGGACACCGGGGAGCTGTTTTTT. This encodes CASSLSGRDTGELFF.

The chain couples TRBV30 to TRBJ1-3; 7 bases fit TRBD1. This CDR3 contains 18 residues. Germline lookup yields CDR1 GTSNPN and CDR2 SVGIG (reference sequence). V trimming: 0 bases; J trimming: 0 bases; junction bases outside the gene matches: 11. The CDR3 DNA follows: TGTGCCTGGAGTGTACGGTGGACAGGCGAGAGCTCTGGAAACACCATATATTTT. Translation gives CAWSVRWTGESSGNTIYF.

The rearrangement joins TRBV19 to TRBJ1-4; maybe TRBD1 (6 bases). V lost 5 bases to trimming and J lost 7 bases, with 17 bases between them. Germline CDR1 and CDR2: LNHDA and SQIVND (reference sequence). The CDR3 contains 15 residues. CDR3 loop: CASSPLQGYGEKLFF. CDR3 nucleotides: TGTGCCAGTAGTCCCCTCCAGGGGTACGGTGAAAAACTGTTTTTT.

The chain recombines TRBV9 with TRBJ2-1; 8 bases agree with TRBD1. The CDR3 consists of 16 residues. V lost 0 bases to trimming and J lost 12 bases; unmatched junction nucleotides: 14. Germline V gene data show CDR1 as SGDLS and CDR2 as YYNGEE. The DNA for the CDR3 is TGTGCCAGCAGCGTAGCACCTCAAGCAAGGACAGGGCCGCAGTTCTTC. This encodes CASSVAPQARTGPQFF.

The rearrangement joins TRBV4-3 to TRBJ2-1; a possible D gene is TRBD2 (5 bases). The germline CDR1 and CDR2 sequences are LGHNA and YSLEER. CDR3 length: 14 amino acids. V lost 0 bases and J lost 10, with 13 bases in between. CDR3 coding DNA: TGCGCCAGCAGCCAAGAGTCGGGATATAAGGAGCAGTTCTTC. Encoded protein: CASSQESGYKEQFF.